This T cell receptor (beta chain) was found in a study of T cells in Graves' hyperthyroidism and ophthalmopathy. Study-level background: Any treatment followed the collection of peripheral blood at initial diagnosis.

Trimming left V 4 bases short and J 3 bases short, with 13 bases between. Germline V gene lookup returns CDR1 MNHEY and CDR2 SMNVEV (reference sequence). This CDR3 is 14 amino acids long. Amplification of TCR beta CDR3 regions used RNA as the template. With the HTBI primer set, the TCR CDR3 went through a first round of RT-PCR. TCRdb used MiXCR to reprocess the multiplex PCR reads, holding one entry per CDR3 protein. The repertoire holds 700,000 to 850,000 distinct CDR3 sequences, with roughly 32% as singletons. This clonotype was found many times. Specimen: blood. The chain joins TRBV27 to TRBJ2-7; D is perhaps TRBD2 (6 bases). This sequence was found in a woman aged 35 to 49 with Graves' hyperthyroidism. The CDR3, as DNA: TGTGCCAGCAGTTACGCGGGACCTAACTACGAGCAGTACTTC. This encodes CASSYAGPNYEQYF.